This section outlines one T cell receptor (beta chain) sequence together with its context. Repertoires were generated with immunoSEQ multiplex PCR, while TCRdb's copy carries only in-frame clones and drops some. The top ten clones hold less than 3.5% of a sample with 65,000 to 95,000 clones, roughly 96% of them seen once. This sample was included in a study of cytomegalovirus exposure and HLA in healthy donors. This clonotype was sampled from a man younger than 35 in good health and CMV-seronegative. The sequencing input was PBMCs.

CDR3 sequence reads: CASSMTGENTEAFF. CDR3 nucleotide sequence: TGTGCCAGCAGTATGACAGGGGAGAACACTGAAGCTTTCTTT. This chain uses TRBV6-1 with TRBJ1-1; the match to TRBD1 covers 8 bases. There are 14 residues in the CDR3. The V gene end was trimmed by 5 bases and the J gene end by 1 base; junction bases not matched to a gene: 3. Germline V gene lookup returns CDR1 MNHNS and CDR2 SASEGT.